This T cell receptor beta chain was identified during a study of blood T cell repertoires in COVID-19. Looking at the study overall: Acute and convalescent COVID-19 specimens originated in the United States, Italy and Spain.

The CDR3 covers 14 residues. The V segment lost 4 bases and the J segment 1 base; nucleotides outside the gene matches: 4. Germline CDR1 GTSNPN, CDR2 SVGIG (reference sequence). Only in-frame clones appear in the TCRdb table, and some are missing; sequencing was by immunoSEQ multiplex PCR. The sample consists of roughly 39,000 clones, roughly 90% of them appearing once. This receptor was taken from a human donor in a cohort sampled during active COVID-19. The chain joins TRBV30 to TRBJ1-2, with 9 nucleotides matching TRBD1. The source material was peripheral blood. CDR3 loop: CAWTGTGNNYGYTF. The DNA of the CDR3 is TGTGCCTGGACGGGGACAGGGAATAACTATGGCTACACCTTC.